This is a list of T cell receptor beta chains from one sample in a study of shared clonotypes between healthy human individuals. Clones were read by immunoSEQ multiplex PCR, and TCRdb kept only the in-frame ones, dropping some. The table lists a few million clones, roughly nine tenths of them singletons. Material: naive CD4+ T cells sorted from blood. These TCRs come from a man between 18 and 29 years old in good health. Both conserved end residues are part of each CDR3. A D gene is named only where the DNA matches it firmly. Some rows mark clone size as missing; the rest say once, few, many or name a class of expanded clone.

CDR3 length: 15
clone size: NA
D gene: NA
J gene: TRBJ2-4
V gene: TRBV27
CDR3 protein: CASSRGEVAKNIQYF
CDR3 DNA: TGTGCCAGCAGTAGGGGGGAGGTAGCCAAAAACATTCAGTACTTC

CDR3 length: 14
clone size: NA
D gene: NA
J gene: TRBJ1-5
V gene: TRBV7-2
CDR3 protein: CASSQDRVNQPQHF
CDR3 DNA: TGTGCCAGCAGCCAAGACAGAGTCAATCAGCCCCAGCATTTT

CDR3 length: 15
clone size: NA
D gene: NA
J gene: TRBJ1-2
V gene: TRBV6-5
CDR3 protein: CASSYSRGVNYGYTF
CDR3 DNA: TGTGCCAGCAGTTACTCCCGAGGGGTTAACTATGGCTACACCTTC

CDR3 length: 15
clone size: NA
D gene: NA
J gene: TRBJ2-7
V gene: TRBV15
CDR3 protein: CATSRDEGGGYEQYF
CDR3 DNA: TGTGCCACCAGCAGAGACGAGGGGGGTGGCTACGAGCAGTACTTC

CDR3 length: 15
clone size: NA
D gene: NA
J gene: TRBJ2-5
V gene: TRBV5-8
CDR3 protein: CASTPGVGYQETQYF
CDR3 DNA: TGTGCCAGCACCCCTGGGGTAGGGTACCAAGAGACCCAGTACTTC

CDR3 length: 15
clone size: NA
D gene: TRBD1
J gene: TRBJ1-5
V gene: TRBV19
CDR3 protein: CASSTGTGGNQPQHF
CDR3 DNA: TGTGCCAGTAGTACCGGGACAGGGGGCAATCAGCCCCAGCATTTT

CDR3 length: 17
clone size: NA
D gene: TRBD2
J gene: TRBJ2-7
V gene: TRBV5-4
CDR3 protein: CASSPGLAGAGSYEQYF
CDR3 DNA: TGTGCCAGCAGCCCCGGACTAGCGGGAGCGGGATCCTACGAGCAGTACTTC

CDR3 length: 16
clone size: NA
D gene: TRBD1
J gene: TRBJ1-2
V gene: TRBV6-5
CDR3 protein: CASSYSGTELNYGYTF
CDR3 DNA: TGTGCCAGCAGTTACTCCGGGACAGAGCTCAACTATGGCTACACCTTC

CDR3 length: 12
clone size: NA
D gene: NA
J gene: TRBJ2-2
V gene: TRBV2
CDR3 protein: CASEPNTGELFF
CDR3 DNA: TGTGCCAGCGAGCCGAACACCGGGGAGCTGTTTTTT

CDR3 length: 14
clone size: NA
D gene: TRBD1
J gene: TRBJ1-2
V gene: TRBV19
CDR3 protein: CASRPGQGAGGYTF
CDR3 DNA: TGTGCCAGTAGACCCGGACAGGGGGCGGGGGGCTACACCTTC

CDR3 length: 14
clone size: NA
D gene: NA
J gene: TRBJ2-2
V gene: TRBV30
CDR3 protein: CAWSVTLVAGELFF
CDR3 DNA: TGTGCCTGGAGTGTTACGCTCGTTGCCGGGGAGCTGTTTTTT

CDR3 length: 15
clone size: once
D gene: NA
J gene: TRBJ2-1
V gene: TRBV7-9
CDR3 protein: CASSLVGLVYNEQFF
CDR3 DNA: TGTGCCAGCAGCTTAGTCGGACTGGTCTACAATGAGCAGTTCTTC

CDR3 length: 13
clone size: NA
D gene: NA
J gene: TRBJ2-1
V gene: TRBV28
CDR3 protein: CASSLVQGNEQFF
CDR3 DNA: TGTGCCAGCAGTTTGGTCCAGGGCAATGAGCAGTTCTTC

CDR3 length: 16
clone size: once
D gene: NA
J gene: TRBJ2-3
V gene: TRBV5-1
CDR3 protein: CASSLQGSGEIHTQYF
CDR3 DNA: TGCGCCAGCAGCTTGCAGGGGTCGGGGGAGATTCATACGCAGTATTTT

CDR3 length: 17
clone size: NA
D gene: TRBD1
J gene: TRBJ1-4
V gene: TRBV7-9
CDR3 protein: CASSLAKTGGGNEKLFF
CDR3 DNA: TGTGCCAGCAGCTTAGCGAAGACAGGGGGCGGGAATGAAAAACTGTTTTTT

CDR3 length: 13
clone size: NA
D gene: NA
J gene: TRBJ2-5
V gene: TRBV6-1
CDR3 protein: CASSGQPQETQYF
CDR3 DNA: TGTGCCAGCAGCGGACAGCCACAAGAGACCCAGTACTTC

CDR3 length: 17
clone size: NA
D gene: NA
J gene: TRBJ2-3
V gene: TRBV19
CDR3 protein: CASTYTLTGTSTDTQYF
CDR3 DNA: TGTGCCAGTACCTATACCCTGACTGGGACTAGCACAGATACGCAGTATTTT

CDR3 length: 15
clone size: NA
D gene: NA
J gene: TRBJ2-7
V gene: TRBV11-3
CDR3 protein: CASSPRGGDSYEQYF
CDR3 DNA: TGTGCCAGCAGCCCCCGTGGGGGCGACTCCTACGAGCAGTACTTC

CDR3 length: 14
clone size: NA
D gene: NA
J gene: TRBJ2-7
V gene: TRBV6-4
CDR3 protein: CASSDGTRTWEQYF
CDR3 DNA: TGTGCCAGCAGTGACGGAACCAGGACTTGGGAGCAGTACTTC

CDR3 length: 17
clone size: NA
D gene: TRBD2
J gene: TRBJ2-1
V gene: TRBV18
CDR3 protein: CASSSFAGTSGYNEQFF
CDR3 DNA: TGTGCCAGCTCATCCTTTGCCGGGACTAGCGGGTACAATGAGCAGTTCTTC

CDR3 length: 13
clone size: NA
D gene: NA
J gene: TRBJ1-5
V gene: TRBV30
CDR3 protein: CAWSPHREQPQHF
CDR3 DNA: TGTGCCTGGAGTCCCCACAGGGAACAGCCCCAGCATTTT

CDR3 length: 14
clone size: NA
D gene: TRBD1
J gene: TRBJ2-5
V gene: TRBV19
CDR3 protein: CASSIRQGEETQYF
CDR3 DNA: TGTGCCAGTAGTATTCGACAGGGGGAAGAGACCCAGTACTTC

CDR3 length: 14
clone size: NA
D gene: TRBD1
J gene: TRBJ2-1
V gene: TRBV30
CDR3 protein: CAWGGQDSYNEQFF
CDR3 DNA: TGTGCCTGGGGGGGACAGGACAGTTACAATGAGCAGTTCTTC

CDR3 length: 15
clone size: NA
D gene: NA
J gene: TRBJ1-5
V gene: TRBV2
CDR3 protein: CASSEETGGNQPQHF
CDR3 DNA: TGTGCCAGCAGTGAGGAGACGGGGGGCAATCAGCCCCAGCATTTT